The 3 T cell receptor beta chains reported below all come from one sample, sequenced in a study of patients and donors after allogeneic stem cell transplantation. MiXCR, run by TCRdb on the RT-PCR reads, gives a single entry per CDR3 protein. The sample has about 960,000 distinct CDR3 sequences; over 15% are singletons. The sample comprised blood, either unsorted or a sorted T cell fraction (not recorded which). The receptors originated from a human donor who was either an allogeneic HSCT recipient or a stem cell or donor lymphocyte infusion donor (not recorded which). It is not recorded whose cells these are; they may come from a transplant donor.

This clonotype has just a few counts. The chain carries TRBV6-1 and TRBJ2-1, with 8 bases aligning to TRBD2. Looked up from germline, CDR1 is MNHNS and CDR2 is SASEGT. With 6 bases clipped from V and 8 bases from J, the junction kept 9 bases outside the gene matches. The CDR3 is made up of 14 amino acids. CDR3 nucleotides: TGTGCCAGCAGGGGGACTAGAAGTAGTCATGAGCAGTTCTTC. Translated, it gives CASRGTRSSHEQFF.

The genes are TRBV12-3 or TRBV12-4 and TRBJ1-1; D not resolved. CDR3 length: 14 residues. V was trimmed by 6 bases and J by 1 base, leaving 12 bases between them. The CDR3: CASSLKSWNTEAFF. As DNA, the CDR3 is TGTGCCAGCAGCCTAAAAAGTTGGAACACTGAAGCTTTCTTT.

This clonotype was counted only a few times. The J gene is TRBJ2-5, the V gene TRBV24-1, with TRBD1 identical over 7 bases. J gave up 3 bases and V 8 bases, and 8 bases lay outside the gene matches. The CDR3 spans 14 residues. Germline values: CDR1 KGHDR, CDR2 SFDVKD. DNA of the CDR3: TGTGCCACCAAGTTCCGGACAGGCAAAGAGACCCAGTACTTC. Translation gives CATKFRTGKETQYF.